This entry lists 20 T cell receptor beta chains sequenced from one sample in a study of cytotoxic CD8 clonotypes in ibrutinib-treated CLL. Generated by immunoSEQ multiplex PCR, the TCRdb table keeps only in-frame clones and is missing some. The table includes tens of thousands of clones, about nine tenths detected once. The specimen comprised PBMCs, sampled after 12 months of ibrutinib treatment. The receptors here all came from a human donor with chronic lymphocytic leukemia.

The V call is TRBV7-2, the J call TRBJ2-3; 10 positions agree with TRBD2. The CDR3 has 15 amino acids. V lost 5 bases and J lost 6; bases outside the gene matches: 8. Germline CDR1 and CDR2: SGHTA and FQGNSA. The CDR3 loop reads CASSQRAGGADTQYF. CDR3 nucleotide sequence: TGTGCCAGCAGCCAACGAGCGGGAGGGGCTGATACGCAGTATTTT.

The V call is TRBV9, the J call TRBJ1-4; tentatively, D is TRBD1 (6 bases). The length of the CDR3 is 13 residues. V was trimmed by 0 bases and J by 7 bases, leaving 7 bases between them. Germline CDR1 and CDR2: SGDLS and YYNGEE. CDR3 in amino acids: CASSVEGGEKLFF. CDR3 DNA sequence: TGTGCCAGCAGCGTAGAGGGGGGTGAAAAACTGTTTTTT. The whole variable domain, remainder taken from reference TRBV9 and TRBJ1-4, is DSGVTQTPKHLITATGQRVTLRCSPRSGDLSVYWYQQSLDQGLQFLIQYYNGEERAKGNILERFSAQQFPDLHSELNLSSLELGDSALYFCASSVEGGEKLFFGSGTQLSVL.

This chain's CDR3 is CASSTPGQGIYNEQFF. CDR3 DNA sequence: TGTGCCAGCAGCACTCCGGGACAGGGGATCTACAATGAGCAGTTCTTC. This chain connects TRBV5-6 to TRBJ2-1; 10 bases line up with TRBD1. This CDR3 region has 16 residues. V lost 4 bases, J lost 3 bases, and 7 bases stayed unmatched. Germline V CDR1 and CDR2: SGHDT, YYEEEE.

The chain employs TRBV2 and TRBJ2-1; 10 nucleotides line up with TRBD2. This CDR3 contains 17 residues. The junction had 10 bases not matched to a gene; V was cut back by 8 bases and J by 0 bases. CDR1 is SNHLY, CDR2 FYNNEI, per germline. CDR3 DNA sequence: TGTGCCAGCTCATGGGGAGCGGGAGGGAGCTCCTACAATGAGCAGTTCTTC. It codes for CASSWGAGGSSYNEQFF. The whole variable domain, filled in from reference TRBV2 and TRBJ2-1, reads EPEVTQTPSHQVTQMGQEVILRCVPISNHLYFYWYRQILGQKVEFLVSFYNNEISEKSEIFDDQFSVERPDGSNFTLKIRSTKLEDSAMYFCASSWGAGGSSYNEQFFGPGTRLTVL.

CDR3 nucleotide sequence: TGTGCCAGCTCACCACCGTCTTGGGGGAGGGCGATATATCGGAATGAGCAGTTCTTC. This codes for CASSPPSWGRAIYRNEQFF. J is TRBJ2-1 and V is TRBV18; the match to TRBD2 covers 7 bases. The CDR3 runs to 19 residues. The ends lost 0 bases at V and 7 bases at J; junction bases unmatched: 18. The germline V gene has CDR1 KGHSH and CDR2 LQKENI.

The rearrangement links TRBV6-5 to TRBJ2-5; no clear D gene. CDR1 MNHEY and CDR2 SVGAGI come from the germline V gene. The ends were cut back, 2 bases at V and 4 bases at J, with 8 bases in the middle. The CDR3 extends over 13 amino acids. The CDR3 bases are TGTGCCAGCAGTTACCGGCTGGCAGAGACCCAGTACTTC. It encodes CASSYRLAETQYF.

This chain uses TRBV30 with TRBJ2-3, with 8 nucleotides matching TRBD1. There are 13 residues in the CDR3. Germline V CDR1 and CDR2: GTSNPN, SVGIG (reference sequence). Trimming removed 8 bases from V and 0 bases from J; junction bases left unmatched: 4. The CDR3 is CAGGQVSTDTQYF. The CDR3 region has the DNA TGTGCCGGGGGACAGGTGAGCACAGATACGCAGTATTTT.

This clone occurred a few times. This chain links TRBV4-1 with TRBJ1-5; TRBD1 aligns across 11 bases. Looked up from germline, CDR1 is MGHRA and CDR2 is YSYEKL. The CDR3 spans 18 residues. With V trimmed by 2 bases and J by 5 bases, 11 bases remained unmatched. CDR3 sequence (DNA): TGCGCCAGCAGCCAAAATCACGGACCGGACAGGGGGCATCAGCCCCAGCATTTT. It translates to CASSQNHGPDRGHQPQHF.

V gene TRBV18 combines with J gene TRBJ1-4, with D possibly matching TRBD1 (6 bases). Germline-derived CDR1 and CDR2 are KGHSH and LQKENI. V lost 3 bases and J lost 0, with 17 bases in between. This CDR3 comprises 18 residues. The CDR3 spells CASSPIAGEYSTNEKLFF. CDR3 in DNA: TGTGCCAGCTCACCCATTGCAGGGGAATATTCAACTAATGAAAAACTGTTTTTT.

The CDR3 DNA reads as TGTGCCAGCGGCGGAGTATTAGGGGAGGCTCTTTACGAGCAGTACTTC. Translating gives CASGGVLGEALYEQYF. The genes are TRBV19 and TRBJ2-7; D perhaps matches TRBD2 (6 bases). Germline loops: CDR1 LNHDA, CDR2 SQIVND (reference sequence). Trimming removed 9 bases at V and 4 bases at J, with 25 bases between. The CDR3 length is 16 residues.

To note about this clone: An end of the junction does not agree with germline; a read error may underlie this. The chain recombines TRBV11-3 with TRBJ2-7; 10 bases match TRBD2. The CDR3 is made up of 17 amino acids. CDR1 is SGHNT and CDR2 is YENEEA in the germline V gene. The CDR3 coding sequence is TGTGCCAGCAGCTTAGATTGGGCTAGCGGGAGCTCCTCCGAGCAGTACTTC. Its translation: CASSLDWASGSSSEQYF.

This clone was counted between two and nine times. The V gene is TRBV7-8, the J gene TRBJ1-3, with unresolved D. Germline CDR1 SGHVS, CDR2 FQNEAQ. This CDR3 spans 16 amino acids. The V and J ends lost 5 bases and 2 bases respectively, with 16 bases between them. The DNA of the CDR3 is TGTGCCAGCAGCCCCCCTAGTGGGGTTCCTGGAAACACCATATATTTT. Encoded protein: CASSPPSGVPGNTIYF.

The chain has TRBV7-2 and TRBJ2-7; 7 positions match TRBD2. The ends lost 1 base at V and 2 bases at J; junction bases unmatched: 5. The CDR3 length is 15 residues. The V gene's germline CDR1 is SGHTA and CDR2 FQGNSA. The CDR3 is CASSLGTRVTYEQYF. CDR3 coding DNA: TGTGCCAGCAGCTTAGGGACTAGGGTAACCTACGAGCAGTACTTC.

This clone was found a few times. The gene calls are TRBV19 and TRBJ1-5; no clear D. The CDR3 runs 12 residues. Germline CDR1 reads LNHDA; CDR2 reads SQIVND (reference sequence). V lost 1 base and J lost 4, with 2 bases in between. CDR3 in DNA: TGTGCCAGTAGTATAGGGAATCAGCCCCAGCATTTT. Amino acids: CASSIGNQPQHF.

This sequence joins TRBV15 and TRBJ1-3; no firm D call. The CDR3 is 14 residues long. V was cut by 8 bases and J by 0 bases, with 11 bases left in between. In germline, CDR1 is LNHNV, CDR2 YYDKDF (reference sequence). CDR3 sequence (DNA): TGTGCCACCCGGGTCCCTGGCTCTGGAAACACCATATATTTT. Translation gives CATRVPGSGNTIYF.

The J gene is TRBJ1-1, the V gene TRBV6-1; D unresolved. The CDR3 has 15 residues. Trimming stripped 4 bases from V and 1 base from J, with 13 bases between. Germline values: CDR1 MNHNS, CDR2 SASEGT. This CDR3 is CASSAGRTANTEAFF. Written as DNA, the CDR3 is TGTGCCAGCAGTGCGGGCCGGACGGCGAACACTGAAGCTTTCTTT.

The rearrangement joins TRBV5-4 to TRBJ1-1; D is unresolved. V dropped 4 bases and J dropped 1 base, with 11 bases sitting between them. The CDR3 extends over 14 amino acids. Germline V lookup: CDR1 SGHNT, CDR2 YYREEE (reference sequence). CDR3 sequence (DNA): TGTGCCAGCAGCCCCAGGACGGGGAACACTGAAGCTTTCTTT. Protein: CASSPRTGNTEAFF. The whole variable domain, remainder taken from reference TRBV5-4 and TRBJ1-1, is ETGVTQSPTHLIKTRGQQVTLRCSSQSGHNTVSWYQQALGQGPQFIFQYYREEENGRGNFPPRFSGLQFPNYSSELNVNALELDDSALYLCASSPRTGNTEAFFGQGTRLTVV.

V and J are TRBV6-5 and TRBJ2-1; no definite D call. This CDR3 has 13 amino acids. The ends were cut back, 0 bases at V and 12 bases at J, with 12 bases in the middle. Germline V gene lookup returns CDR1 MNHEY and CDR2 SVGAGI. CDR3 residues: CASSYSKFSRQFF. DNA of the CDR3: TGTGCCAGCAGTTACTCGAAGTTTTCAAGGCAGTTCTTC.

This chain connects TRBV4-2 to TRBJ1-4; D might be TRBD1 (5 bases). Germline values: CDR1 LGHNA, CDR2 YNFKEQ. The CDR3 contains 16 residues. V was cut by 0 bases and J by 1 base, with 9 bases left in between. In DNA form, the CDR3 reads TGTGCCAGCAGCCAAGAGTCGGGACGAACTAATGAAAAACTGTTTTTT. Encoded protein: CASSQESGRTNEKLFF.

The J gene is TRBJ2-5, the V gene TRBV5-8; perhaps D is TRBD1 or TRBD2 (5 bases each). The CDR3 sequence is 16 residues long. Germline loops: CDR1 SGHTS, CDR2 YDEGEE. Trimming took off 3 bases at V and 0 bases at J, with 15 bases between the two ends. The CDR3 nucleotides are TGTGCCAGCAGCTCAACGGGACGGAGGTACCAAGAGACCCAGTACTTC. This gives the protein CASSSTGRRYQETQYF.